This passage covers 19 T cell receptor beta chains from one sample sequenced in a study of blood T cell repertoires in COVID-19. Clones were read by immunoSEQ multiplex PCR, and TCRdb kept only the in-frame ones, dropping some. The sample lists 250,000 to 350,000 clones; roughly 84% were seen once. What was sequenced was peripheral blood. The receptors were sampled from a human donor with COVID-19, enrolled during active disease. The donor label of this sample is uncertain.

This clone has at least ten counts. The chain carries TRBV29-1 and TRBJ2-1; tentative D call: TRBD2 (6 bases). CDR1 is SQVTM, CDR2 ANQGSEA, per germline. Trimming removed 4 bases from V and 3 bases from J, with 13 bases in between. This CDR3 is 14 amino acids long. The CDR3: CSVAGAEIYNEQFF. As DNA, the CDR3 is TGCAGCGTTGCGGGAGCGGAGATCTACAATGAGCAGTTCTTC.

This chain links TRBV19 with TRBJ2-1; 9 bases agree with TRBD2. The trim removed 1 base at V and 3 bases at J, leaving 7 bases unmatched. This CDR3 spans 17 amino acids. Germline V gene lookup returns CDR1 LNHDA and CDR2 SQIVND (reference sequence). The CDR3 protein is CASSIGGSGRHYNEQFF. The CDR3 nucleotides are TGTGCCAGTAGTATAGGTGGTAGCGGGAGACACTACAATGAGCAGTTCTTC.

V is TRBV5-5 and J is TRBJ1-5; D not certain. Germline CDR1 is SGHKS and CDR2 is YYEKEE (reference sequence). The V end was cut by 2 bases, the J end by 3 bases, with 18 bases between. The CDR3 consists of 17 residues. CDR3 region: CASSFNPEGAVNQPQHF. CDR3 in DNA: TGTGCCAGCAGCTTCAACCCCGAAGGAGCGGTCAATCAGCCCCAGCATTTT.

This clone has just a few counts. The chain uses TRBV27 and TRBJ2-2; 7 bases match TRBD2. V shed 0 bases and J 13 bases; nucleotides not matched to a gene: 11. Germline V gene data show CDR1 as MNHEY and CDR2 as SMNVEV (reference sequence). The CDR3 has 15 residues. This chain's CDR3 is CASSLSMGGAGWLFF. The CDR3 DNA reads TGTGCCAGCAGTTTATCGATGGGAGGGGCGGGGTGGCTGTTTTTT.

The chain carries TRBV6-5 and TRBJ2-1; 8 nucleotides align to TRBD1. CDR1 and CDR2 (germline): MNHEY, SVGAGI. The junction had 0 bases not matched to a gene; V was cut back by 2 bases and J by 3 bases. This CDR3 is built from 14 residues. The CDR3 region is CASSYGQGYNEQFF. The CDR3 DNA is TGTGCCAGCAGTTACGGACAGGGCTACAATGAGCAGTTCTTC.

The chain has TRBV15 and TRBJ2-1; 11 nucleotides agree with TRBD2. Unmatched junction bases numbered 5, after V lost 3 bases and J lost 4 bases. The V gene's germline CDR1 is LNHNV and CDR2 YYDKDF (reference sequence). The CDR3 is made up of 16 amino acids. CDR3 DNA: TGTGCCACCAGCAGTAGCGGGAGGGCCCTATACAATGAGCAGTTCTTC. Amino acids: CATSSSGRALYNEQFF.

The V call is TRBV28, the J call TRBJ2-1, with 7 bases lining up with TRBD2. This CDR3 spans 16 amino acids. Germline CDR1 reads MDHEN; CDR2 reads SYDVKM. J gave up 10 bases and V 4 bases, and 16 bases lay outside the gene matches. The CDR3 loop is CASSWLGRETMGEQFF. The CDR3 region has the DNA TGTGCCAGCAGTTGGCTAGGGCGGGAGACCATGGGAGAGCAGTTCTTC.

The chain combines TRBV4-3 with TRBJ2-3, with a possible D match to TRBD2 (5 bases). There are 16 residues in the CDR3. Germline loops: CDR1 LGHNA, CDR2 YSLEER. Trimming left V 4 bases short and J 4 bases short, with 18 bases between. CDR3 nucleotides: TGCGCCAGCAGCCGATCCGGGAACATGGGAGCAGATACGCAGTATTTT. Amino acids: CASSRSGNMGADTQYF.

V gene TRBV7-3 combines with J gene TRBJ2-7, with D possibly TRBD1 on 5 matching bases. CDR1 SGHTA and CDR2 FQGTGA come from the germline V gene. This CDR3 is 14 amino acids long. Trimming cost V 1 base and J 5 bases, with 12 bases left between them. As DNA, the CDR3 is TGTGCCAGCAGCTTAATGGCAGGGCGGCACGAGCAGTACTTC. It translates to CASSLMAGRHEQYF.

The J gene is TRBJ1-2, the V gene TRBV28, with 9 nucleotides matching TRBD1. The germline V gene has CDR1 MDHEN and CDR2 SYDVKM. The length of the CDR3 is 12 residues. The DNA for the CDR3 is TGTGTCTGCAGGACAGGGGACTATGGCTACACCTTC. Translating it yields CVCRTGDYGYTF.

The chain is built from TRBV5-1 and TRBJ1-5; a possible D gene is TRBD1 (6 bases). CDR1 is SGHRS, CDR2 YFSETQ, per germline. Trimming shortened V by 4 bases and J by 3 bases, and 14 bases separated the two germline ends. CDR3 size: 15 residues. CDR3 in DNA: TGCGCCAGCAGCCAGTCAGGGGACGACAATCAGCCCCAGCATTTT. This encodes CASSQSGDDNQPQHF.

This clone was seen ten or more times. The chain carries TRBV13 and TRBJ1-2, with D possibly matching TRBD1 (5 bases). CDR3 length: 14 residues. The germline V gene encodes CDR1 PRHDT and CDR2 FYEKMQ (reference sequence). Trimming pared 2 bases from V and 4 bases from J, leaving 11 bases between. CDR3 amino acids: CASSLLSQGYGYTF. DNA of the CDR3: TGTGCCAGCAGCTTATTGAGCCAGGGCTATGGCTACACCTTC. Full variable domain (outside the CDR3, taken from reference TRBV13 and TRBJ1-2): AAGVIQSPRHLIKEKRETATLKCYPIPRHDTVYWYQQGPGQDPQFLISFYEKMQSDKGSIPDRFSAQQFSDYHSELNMSSLELGDSALYFCASSLLSQGYGYTFGSGTRLTVV.

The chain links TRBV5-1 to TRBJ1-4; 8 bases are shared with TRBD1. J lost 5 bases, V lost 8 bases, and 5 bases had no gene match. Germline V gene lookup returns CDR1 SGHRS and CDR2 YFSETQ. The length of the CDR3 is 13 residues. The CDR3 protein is CASQDRVNEKLFF. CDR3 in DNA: TGCGCCAGTCAGGACAGGGTAAATGAAAAACTGTTTTTT.

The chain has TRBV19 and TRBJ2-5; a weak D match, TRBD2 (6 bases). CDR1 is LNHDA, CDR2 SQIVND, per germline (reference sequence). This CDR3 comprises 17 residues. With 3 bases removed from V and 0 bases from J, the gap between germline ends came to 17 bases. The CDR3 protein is CASSIGYGGNHQETQYF. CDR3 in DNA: TGTGCCAGTAGTATCGGTTACGGCGGGAACCACCAAGAGACCCAGTACTTC.

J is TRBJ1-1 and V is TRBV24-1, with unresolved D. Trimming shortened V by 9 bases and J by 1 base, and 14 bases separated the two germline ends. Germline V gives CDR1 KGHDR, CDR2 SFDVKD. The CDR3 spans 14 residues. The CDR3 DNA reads TGTGCCACCTCGGGAGCCCGAGGGAACACTGAAGCTTTCTTT. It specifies CATSGARGNTEAFF.

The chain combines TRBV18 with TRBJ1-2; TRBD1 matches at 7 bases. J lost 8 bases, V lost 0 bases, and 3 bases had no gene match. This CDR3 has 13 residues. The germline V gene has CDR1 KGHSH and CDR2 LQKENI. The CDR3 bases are TGTGCCAGCTCACCACCGGGACAGATCGGCTACACCTTC. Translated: CASSPPGQIGYTF. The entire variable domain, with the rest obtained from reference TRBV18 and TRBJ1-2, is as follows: NAGVMQNPRHLVRRRGQEARLRCSPMKGHSHVYWYRQLPEEGLKFMVYLQKENIIDESGMPKERFSAEFPKEGPSILRIQQVVRGDSAAYFCASSPPGQIGYTFGSGTRLTVV.

The CDR3 nucleotides read TGTGCCAGCAGCGTGACAGGGACTAATCAGCCCCAGCATTTT. This gives the protein CASSVTGTNQPQHF. The chain is built from TRBV6-5 and TRBJ1-5; TRBD1 matches at 7 bases. With V trimmed by 6 bases and J by 4 bases, 6 bases remained unmatched. CDR1 and CDR2 from the germline V gene are MNHEY and SVGAGI. The CDR3 consists of 14 residues.

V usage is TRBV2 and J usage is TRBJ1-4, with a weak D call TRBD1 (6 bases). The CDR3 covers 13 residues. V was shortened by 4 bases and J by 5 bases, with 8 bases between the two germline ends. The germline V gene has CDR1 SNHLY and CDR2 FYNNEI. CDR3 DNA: TGTGCCAGCAGTGTACAGGGAAATGAAAAACTGTTTTTT. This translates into CASSVQGNEKLFF.

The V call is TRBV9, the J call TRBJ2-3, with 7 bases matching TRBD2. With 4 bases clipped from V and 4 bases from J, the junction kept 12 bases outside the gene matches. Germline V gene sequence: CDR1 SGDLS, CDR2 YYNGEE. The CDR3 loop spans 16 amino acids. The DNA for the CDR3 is TGTGCCAGCAGCTCCTGGAGTGGGAGGGCCCCAGATACGCAGTATTTT. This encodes CASSSWSGRAPDTQYF.